These T cell receptor beta chains were read from a single sample in a study of spatial heterogeneity in lung cancer. One entry per CDR3 protein results from TCRdb running MiXCR on the 5' RACE reads. The repertoire consists of about 48,000 distinct CDR3 sequences, with about 5.8% occurring once and the leading ten covering over 8.5%. The sequencing used PBMCs, collected at surgery. These receptors were taken from a male donor with early-stage non-small cell lung cancer. The CDR3 runs from the conserved cysteine through the conserved F or W. A D gene is named only where the DNA matches it firmly. Some rows mark clone size as missing; the rest say once, few, many or name a class of expanded clone.

D: TRBD1; size: many; V: TRBV6-1; J: TRBJ1-6; CDR3: CASNDRVNSPLHF; DNA: TGTGCCAGCAATGACAGGGTTAATTCACCCCTCCACTTT
D: TRBD1; size: many; V: TRBV5-1; J: TRBJ2-2; CDR3: CASTQLDRGNTGELFF; DNA: TGCGCCAGCACCCAACTTGACAGGGGCAACACCGGGGAGCTGTTTTTT
D: NA; size: many; V: TRBV7-2; J: TRBJ2-3; CDR3: CASSSGFGKRVYF; DNA: TGTGCCAGCAGCTCGGGGTTCGGTAAACGGGTGTATTTT
D: TRBD1; size: few; V: TRBV4-1; J: TRBJ2-4; CDR3: CASSQERGSDREAKNIQYF; DNA: TGCGCCAGCAGCCAAGAGCGCGGTTCGGACAGGGAGGCCAAAAACATTCAGTACTTC
D: TRBD1; size: NA; V: TRBV20-1; J: TRBJ2-7; CDR3: CSASLGQGVEQYF; DNA: TGCAGTGCTAGTTTAGGACAGGGAGTGGAACAGTACTTC
D: NA; size: many; V: TRBV12-3/TRBV12-4; J: TRBJ1-4; CDR3: CASRAVGEKLFF; DNA: TGTGCCAGCAGGGCTGTGGGTGAAAAACTGTTTTTT
D: NA; size: many; V: TRBV7-9; J: TRBJ2-3; CDR3: CASSLAGALRTDTQYF; DNA: TGTGCCAGCAGCTTAGCAGGGGCCCTTCGCACAGATACGCAGTATTTT
D: TRBD1; size: few; V: TRBV3-1; J: TRBJ2-7; CDR3: CASSQGGQFYEQYF; DNA: TGTGCCAGCAGCCAAGGGGGACAGTTCTACGAGCAGTACTTC
D: NA; size: many; V: TRBV20-1; J: TRBJ2-5; CDR3: CSARDPDSDGKETQYF; DNA: TGCAGTGCTAGAGATCCAGATTCTGACGGAAAAGAGACCCAGTACTTC
D: TRBD2; size: many; V: TRBV29-1; J: TRBJ2-3; CDR3: CSVVSRGSTVDTQYF; DNA: TGCAGCGTTGTATCTCGCGGGAGTACTGTAGATACGCAGTATTTT
D: NA; size: many; V: TRBV2; J: TRBJ2-7; CDR3: CASSEASGFYEQYF; DNA: TGTGCCAGCAGTGAAGCTAGCGGTTTCTACGAGCAGTACTTC
D: NA; size: many; V: TRBV28; J: TRBJ2-3; CDR3: CASSFSGRSTDTQYF; DNA: TGTGCCAGCAGTTTCAGCGGGCGAAGCACAGATACGCAGTATTTT
D: TRBD2; size: many; V: TRBV7-9; J: TRBJ2-1; CDR3: CASSLPPRLAGIYNEQFF; DNA: TGTGCCAGCAGCTTACCCCCAAGACTAGCGGGGATATACAATGAGCAGTTCTTC
D: TRBD1; size: many; V: TRBV5-1; J: TRBJ1-5; CDR3: CASSPQGGSFQPQHF; DNA: TGCGCCAGCAGCCCGCAGGGGGGGAGTTTTCAGCCCCAGCATTTT
D: NA; size: many; V: TRBV7-7; J: TRBJ2-1; CDR3: CASSRDSYNEQFF; DNA: TGTGCCAGCAGCCGTGACAGTTACAATGAGCAGTTCTTC
D: NA; size: many; V: TRBV28; J: TRBJ2-1; CDR3: CASSFHDTYNEQFF; DNA: TGTGCCAGCAGTTTCCACGACACCTACAATGAGCAGTTCTTC
D: NA; size: many; V: TRBV5-1; J: TRBJ1-1; CDR3: CASSPHGRNTEAFF; DNA: TGCGCCAGCAGCCCCCACGGTAGGAACACTGAAGCTTTCTTT
D: TRBD1; size: NA; V: TRBV29-1; J: TRBJ1-1; CDR3: CSVATGLNTEAFF; DNA: TGCAGCGTTGCGACAGGGTTGAACACTGAAGCTTTCTTT
D: NA; size: few; V: TRBV18; J: TRBJ1-2; CDR3: CASSPTANYGYTF; DNA: TGTGCCAGCTCACCAACCGCTAACTATGGCTACACCTTC
D: TRBD2; size: many; V: TRBV4-1; J: TRBJ2-7; CDR3: CASSPGTPRGASGSFYEQYF; DNA: TGCGCCAGCAGCCCAGGGACACCCCGGGGGGCTAGCGGGAGTTTCTACGAGCAGTACTTC
D: NA; size: few; V: TRBV9; J: TRBJ2-3; CDR3: CASSVSTDTQYF; DNA: TGTGCCAGCAGCGTGAGCACAGATACGCAGTATTTT
D: NA; size: NA; V: TRBV27; J: TRBJ2-1; CDR3: CASSLSGSYNEQFF; DNA: TGTGCCAGCAGTTTATCGGGCTCCTACAATGAGCAGTTCTTC
D: NA; size: many; V: TRBV12-3/TRBV12-4; J: TRBJ2-1; CDR3: CASSFSGRKGFYNEQFF; DNA: TGTGCCAGCAGTTTTAGTGGTCGAAAAGGGTTTTACAATGAGCAGTTCTTC
D: TRBD1; size: few; V: TRBV12-3/TRBV12-4; J: TRBJ1-2; CDR3: CASSLGTGAGGYTF; DNA: TGTGCCAGCAGTTTAGGCACAGGGGCAGGTGGCTACACCTTC
D: NA; size: many; V: TRBV20-1; J: TRBJ1-1; CDR3: CSARDHRTATARAFF; DNA: TGCAGTGCTAGAGATCACAGGACAGCTACTGCCAGAGCTTTCTTT
D: TRBD2; size: many; V: TRBV7-8; J: TRBJ2-1; CDR3: CASSLASASGYNEQFF; DNA: TGTGCCAGCAGCTTAGCGAGCGCTAGCGGTTACAATGAGCAGTTCTTC
D: TRBD1; size: few; V: TRBV19; J: TRBJ2-5; CDR3: CASSKDRGETQYF; DNA: TGTGCCAGTAGTAAGGACAGGGGAGAGACCCAGTACTTC
D: NA; size: many; V: TRBV18; J: TRBJ1-1; CDR3: CASSPKSDTEAFF; DNA: TGTGCCAGCTCACCGAAGTCCGACACTGAAGCTTTCTTT
D: TRBD2; size: many; V: TRBV6-5; J: TRBJ2-7; CDR3: CASSYYGLAGGEQYF; DNA: TGTGCCAGCAGTTACTACGGTCTAGCGGGAGGAGAGCAGTACTTC
D: TRBD2; size: many; V: TRBV29-1; J: TRBJ2-7; CDR3: CSVVKSQTSGRDEQYF; DNA: TGCAGCGTTGTCAAATCGCAGACTAGCGGGAGGGACGAGCAGTACTTC
D: NA; size: many; V: TRBV6-5; J: TRBJ2-3; CDR3: CASRWTLSSTDTQYF; DNA: TGTGCCAGCAGGTGGACTCTGTCTAGCACAGATACGCAGTATTTT
D: NA; size: many; V: TRBV7-9; J: TRBJ1-1; CDR3: CASSSYTEAFF; DNA: TGTGCCAGCAGCTCCTACACTGAAGCTTTCTTT